This T cell receptor (beta chain) was sequenced for a study of identical twins. General study results and limits: Analyses based on zero insertions could be partly confounded by invariant MAIT and iNKT cells. It was cross-sectional statistical analysis, not following the same donors, that the conclusions relied on.

TCRdb independently ran MiXCR on the 5' RACE reads; one entry per CDR3 protein. The profile shows about 520,000 distinct CDR3 sequences, 20% to 25% of them singletons. The CDR3 has 13 amino acids. V lost 6 bases, J lost 8 bases, and 16 bases lay in between. A note on this clonotype: What it recognizes is unknown.

These same data were also listed under a study on T cells expressing NK-cell markers. This second study notes: Just one sequenced donor of eight was HCMV-seronegative, while seven were seropositive. Sorting was limited to alpha-beta TCR-expressing T cells with an anti-gamma-delta TCR antibody in several experiments.

Sequenced input: CD4+ T cells sorted from blood. This chain joins TRBV12-3 or TRBV12-4 and TRBJ1-2; maybe TRBD1 (6 bases). The clonotype comes from a woman aged 18-29 years in good health. CDR3 protein: CASSYRVRYGYTF. The CDR3 DNA is TGTGCCAGCAGCTACAGGGTGCGCTACGGCTACACCTTC.